This T cell receptor (beta chain) came from a study of shared T cell receptors in the human thymus. The data were produced by immunoSEQ multiplex PCR, yet TCRdb's version contains in-frame clones alone and is incomplete. The table lists approximately 580,000 clones, approximately 80% of them singletons. The junction had 5 bases not matched to a gene; V was cut back by 0 bases and J by 0 bases. The CDR3 covers 17 residues. CDR1 is SGHDN, CDR2 FVKESK, per germline. These same data were also listed under a study on human thymus T cells. That study adds: Corrective cardiac surgery supplied the resected thymus tissue. Thymic and blood repertoires seemed to show skewed V and J gene use. The related literature has documented a marked overlap of thymic repertoires among unrelated individuals.

The receptor was isolated from a boy under two years old with a congenital heart defect. Sequencing input: thymocytes. V and J are TRBV14 and TRBJ2-7; TRBD1 aligns across 10 bases. CDR3 residues: CASSQDPGTGVSYEQYF. CDR3 bases: TGTGCCAGCAGCCAAGATCCCGGGACAGGGGTCTCCTACGAGCAGTACTTC.